The 24 T cell receptor beta chains below all came from one sample that was sequenced in a study of T cell responses to AZD1222 COVID-19 vaccine. The protocol was immunoSEQ multiplex PCR, while the TCRdb copy is restricted to in-frame clones and leaves out a portion. The repertoire has around 140,000 clones, 90% to 95% of them found once; the top ten carry 3% to 4%. This specimen was peripheral blood, taken 28 days after the second AZD1222 dose. The receptors shown here come from an adult who received the AZD1222 COVID-19 vaccine.

The J gene is TRBJ2-5, the V gene TRBV6-5, with 9 bases lining up with TRBD1. The germline V gene encodes CDR1 MNHEY and CDR2 SVGAGI. The CDR3 has 14 amino acids. Germline trimming cut 6 bases from V and 2 bases from J; bases unmatched to any gene: 4. CDR3 DNA: TGTGCCAGCAGCCGGGACAGGGTACAAGAGACCCAGTACTTC. Amino acids: CASSRDRVQETQYF.

For the CDR3, the DNA is TGCAGCGTTCCCAGCAGCTCCTACAATGAGCAGTTCTTC. As protein: CSVPSSSYNEQFF. This chain links TRBV29-1 with TRBJ2-1; no reliable D call. Germline V gene lookup returns CDR1 SQVTM and CDR2 ANQGSEA. Trimming stripped 5 bases from V and 0 bases from J, with 8 bases between. The CDR3 runs to 13 residues.

The CDR3 nucleotides read TGTGCCAGCAGCTTCCGGACAGGGTTCGTCAGCGACACTGAAGCTTTCTTT. It yields the protein CASSFRTGFVSDTEAFF. The rearrangement links TRBV5-6 to TRBJ1-1, with TRBD1 matching over 8 bases. The CDR3 spans 17 residues. Germline CDR1 reads SGHDT; CDR2 reads YYEEEE. V dropped 2 bases and J dropped 3; count of bases not matched to a gene: 12.

This clone has just a few counts. Different DNA sequences within this sample yield the same CDR3. The genes are TRBV28 and TRBJ2-3, with D uncertain. The CDR3 runs 14 residues. Looked up from germline, CDR1 is MDHEN and CDR2 is SYDVKM. Deletions cut 3 bases from V and 1 base from J, with 8 bases between. Here the CDR3 DNA reads TGTGCCAGCAGTTTTCTATCGGGCACAGATACGCAGTATTTT. Translation gives CASSFLSGTDTQYF.

This chain's CDR3 is CASSFNSGAYSNQPQHF. Here the CDR3 DNA reads TGTGCCAGCAGCTTCAATTCCGGGGCTTATAGCAATCAGCCCCAGCATTTT. The chain uses TRBV7-2 and TRBJ1-5; D might be TRBD1 (5 bases). V lost 3 bases, J lost 0 bases, and 15 bases lay in between. CDR3 length equals 17 residues. Germline CDR1 and CDR2: SGHTA and FQGNSA.

The chain joins TRBV3-1 (or the pseudogene TRBV3-2) to TRBJ2-1; 7 nucleotides match TRBD1. CDR1 LGHDT and CDR2 YNNKEL come from the germline V gene (reference sequence). V shed 4 bases, J shed 4 bases, and the junction held 7 bases outside the gene matches. The CDR3 sequence is 15 residues long. CDR3 nucleotides: TGTGCCAGCAGCCGATCGACAGGGCAATACAATGAGCAGTTCTTC. It codes for CASSRSTGQYNEQFF.

The chain joins TRBV5-1 to TRBJ2-3; tentatively, D is TRBD2 (5 bases). The germline V gene encodes CDR1 SGHRS and CDR2 YFSETQ. V was shortened by 4 bases and J by 0 bases, with 12 bases between the two germline ends. This CDR3 region has 15 residues. CDR3 amino acids: CASSAGISSTDTQYF. In nucleotides, the CDR3 is TGCGCCAGCAGCGCCGGGATTTCTAGCACAGATACGCAGTATTTT.

This chain joins TRBV29-1 and TRBJ2-3; D gene unclear. The germline gives CDR1 SQVTM, CDR2 ANQGSEA. V lost 4 bases to trimming and J lost 11 bases, with 7 bases between them. The CDR3 loop spans 9 amino acids. The CDR3 coding sequence is TGCAGCGTTGGCGGAAGGCAGTATTTT. Translated, it gives CSVGGRQYF.

The J gene is TRBJ2-3, the V gene TRBV5-1; the D gene is possibly TRBD1 (6 bases). CDR3 length: 15 amino acids. CDR1 and CDR2 (germline): SGHRS, YFSETQ. V was cut by 0 bases and J by 6 bases, with 14 bases left in between. The CDR3 is CASSLVGGTGDTQYF. The CDR3 DNA reads as TGCGCCAGCAGCTTGGTTGGGGGTACAGGGGATACGCAGTATTTT.

The chain joins TRBV27 to TRBJ1-6; D perhaps matches TRBD1 (6 bases). Trimming removed 0 bases from V and 6 bases from J, with 15 bases in between. CDR3 length equals 17 residues. Germline CDR1 is MNHEY and CDR2 is SMNVEV (reference sequence). CDR3 DNA sequence: TGTGCCAGCAGTTTATCGGGCAAGGGGGGCTTTAATTCACCCCTCCACTTT. It encodes CASSLSGKGGFNSPLHF.

The genes are TRBV5-1 and TRBJ2-7; D unclear. The CDR3 spans 15 residues. Between the trimmed V and J ends, which lost 4 bases and 2 bases, there was a span of 16 bases. Germline V gene data show CDR1 as SGHRS and CDR2 as YFSETQ. The CDR3 loop reads CASSGNPGPTYEQYF. The CDR3 DNA reads as TGCGCCAGCAGCGGAAACCCGGGCCCAACCTACGAGCAGTACTTC.

This clone was detected only once. The chain carries TRBV14 and TRBJ2-7, with unresolved D. The CDR3 has 16 residues. With 0 bases removed from V and 2 bases from J, the gap between germline ends came to 14 bases. Germline CDR1 and CDR2: SGHDN and FVKESK. The CDR3 nucleotides are TGTGCCAGCAGCCAAGAAGGGCAGCTTCTGACCTACGAGCAGTACTTC. Its protein product is CASSQEGQLLTYEQYF.

V gene TRBV28 combines with J gene TRBJ2-1; D is perhaps TRBD2 (5 bases). CDR1 is MDHEN, CDR2 SYDVKM, per germline. The CDR3 length is 16 residues. V lost 5 bases and J 4 bases, leaving 18 bases between the germline ends. DNA of the CDR3: TGTGCCAGCAGTCTTACGACGGGTAGCGCATACAATGAGCAGTTCTTC. It translates to CASSLTTGSAYNEQFF.

This chain links TRBV6-2 or TRBV6-3 with TRBJ2-7; D gene uncertain. Deletions cut 8 bases from V and 3 bases from J, with 14 bases between. The CDR3 runs to 13 residues. Per the germline V gene, CDR1 is MNHEY and CDR2 is SVGEGT. CDR3 sequence reads: CASGSFPSYEQYF. The CDR3 nucleotides read TGTGCCAGCGGTTCATTCCCTAGCTACGAGCAGTACTTC.

V and J are TRBV28 and TRBJ1-5, with 7 bases lining up with TRBD1. The germline V gene has CDR1 MDHEN and CDR2 SYDVKM. The CDR3 totals 13 residues. V shed 6 bases and J 4 bases; nucleotides not matched to a gene: 3. DNA of the CDR3: TGTGCCAGCAGGGGACAGAGAAATCAGCCCCAGCATTTT. Amino acids: CASRGQRNQPQHF.

The chain couples TRBV7-2 to TRBJ1-4; D not certain. V was shortened by 2 bases and J by 7 bases, with 8 bases between the two germline ends. CDR1 is SGHTA and CDR2 is FQGNSA in the germline V gene. The CDR3 covers 13 residues. The CDR3 sequence: CASSLSGGEKLFF. The DNA of the CDR3 is TGTGCCAGCAGCTTAAGTGGTGGTGAAAAACTGTTTTTT. Full variable domain (rest looked up from reference TRBV7-2 and TRBJ1-4): GAGVSQSPSNKVTEKGKDVELRCDPISGHTALYWYRQSLGQGLEFLIYFQGNSAPDKSGLPSDRFSAERTGGSVSTLTIQRTQQEDSAVYLCASSLSGGEKLFFGSGTQLSVL.

The chain recombines TRBV7-8 with TRBJ1-6; no reliable D call. The CDR3 runs to 15 residues. CDR1 and CDR2 (germline): SGHVS, FQNEAQ. V gave up 1 base and J gave up 6 bases, with 10 bases separating them. CDR3 in amino acids: CASSLVRAPNSPLHF. The CDR3 DNA is TGTGCCAGCAGCTTAGTAAGGGCCCCTAATTCACCCCTCCACTTT.

The gene calls are TRBV29-1 and TRBJ2-3; TRBD2 might be the D (5 bases). Between the trimmed V and J ends, which lost 6 bases and 1 base, there was a span of 14 bases. The CDR3 length is 14 residues. Germline lookup yields CDR1 SQVTM and CDR2 ANQGSEA. In nucleotides, the CDR3 is TGCAGCGTCGATCTAGCAGCGGGCACAGATACGCAGTATTTT. Amino acids: CSVDLAAGTDTQYF.

The chain uses TRBV18 and TRBJ2-7, with 12 bases matching TRBD2. The V gene's germline CDR1 is KGHSH and CDR2 LQKENI. The CDR3 spans 15 residues. J was trimmed by 6 bases and V by 2 bases; bases with no gene match: 5. DNA for the CDR3: TGTGCCAGCTCACCATTGCTAGCGGGAGGGAGCGAGCAGTACTTC. Residues: CASSPLLAGGSEQYF.

This sequence joins TRBV27 and TRBJ2-3, with D possibly being TRBD1 (6 bases). Looked up from germline, CDR1 is MNHEY and CDR2 is SMNVEV (reference sequence). V lost 3 bases to trimming and J lost 2 bases, with 18 bases between them. The CDR3 sequence is 17 residues long. CDR3: CASSLGPSRGYTDTQYF. Written as DNA, the CDR3 is TGTGCCAGCAGTTTGGGGCCCAGCAGGGGCTACACAGATACGCAGTATTTT.

This sequence joins TRBV18 and TRBJ1-2; 11 bases match TRBD1. The CDR3 is 13 residues long. The J segment lost 8 bases and the V segment lost 3 bases, leaving 2 bases of the junction unmatched. Germline-derived CDR1 and CDR2 are KGHSH and LQKENI. CDR3 nucleotides: TGTGCCAGCTCACCGGGGACAGGGGGAGGCTACACCTTC. It codes for CASSPGTGGGYTF.

J is TRBJ1-2 and V is TRBV10-3; D perhaps matches TRBD1 (6 bases). Trimming stripped 6 bases from V and 4 bases from J, with 9 bases between. In germline, CDR1 is ENHRY, CDR2 SYGVKD. This CDR3 is built from 12 residues. As DNA, the CDR3 is TGTGCCATCAGGGAGGGGGTCTATGGCTACACCTTC. Translating it yields CAIREGVYGYTF.

V and J are TRBV19 and TRBJ1-6, with D unclear. This CDR3 is 14 amino acids long. From germline, CDR1 is LNHDA and CDR2 SQIVND (reference sequence). V lost 7 bases and J 10 bases, leaving 17 bases between the germline ends. CDR3 sequence (DNA): TGTGCCAGTAAACGGGCCGAAGATGGGTCACCCCTCCACTTT. Translating gives CASKRAEDGSPLHF.

This clone was found once. This chain joins TRBV3-1 (or the pseudogene TRBV3-2) and TRBJ1-6; a weak D match, TRBD1 (5 bases). The CDR3 totals 14 residues. V was trimmed by 6 bases and J by 6 bases, leaving 12 bases between them. Germline-derived CDR1 and CDR2 are LGHDT and YNNKEL (reference sequence). CDR3 region: CASSQGGINSPLHF. The CDR3 DNA follows: TGTGCCAGCAGTCAGGGCGGGATTAATTCACCCCTCCACTTT.